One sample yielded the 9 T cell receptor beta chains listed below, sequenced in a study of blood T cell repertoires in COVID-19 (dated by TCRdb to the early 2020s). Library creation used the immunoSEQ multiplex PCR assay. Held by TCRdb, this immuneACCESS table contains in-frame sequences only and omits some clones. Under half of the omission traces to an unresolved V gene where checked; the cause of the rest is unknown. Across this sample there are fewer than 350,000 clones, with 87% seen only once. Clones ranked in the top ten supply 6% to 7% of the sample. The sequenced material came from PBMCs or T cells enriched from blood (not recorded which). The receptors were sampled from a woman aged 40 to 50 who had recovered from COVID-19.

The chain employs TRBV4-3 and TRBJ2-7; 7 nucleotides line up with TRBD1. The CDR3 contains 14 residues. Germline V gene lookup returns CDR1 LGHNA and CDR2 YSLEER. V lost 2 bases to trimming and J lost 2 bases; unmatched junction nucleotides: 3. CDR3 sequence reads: CASSQLTGAYEQYF. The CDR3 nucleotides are TGCGCCAGCAGCCAACTAACAGGGGCCTACGAGCAGTACTTC.

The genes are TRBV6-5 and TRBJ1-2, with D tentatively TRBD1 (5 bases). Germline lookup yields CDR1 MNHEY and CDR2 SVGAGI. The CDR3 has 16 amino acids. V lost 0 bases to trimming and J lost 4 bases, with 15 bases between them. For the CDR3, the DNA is TGTGCCAGCAGTTACTCGACTCGGGGGGGATTCTATGGCTACACCTTC. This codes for CASSYSTRGGFYGYTF.

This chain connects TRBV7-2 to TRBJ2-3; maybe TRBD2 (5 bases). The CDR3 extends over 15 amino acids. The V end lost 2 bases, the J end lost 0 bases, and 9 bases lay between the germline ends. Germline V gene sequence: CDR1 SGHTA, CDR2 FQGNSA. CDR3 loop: CASSLISASTDTQYF. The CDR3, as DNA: TGTGCCAGCAGCTTAATTAGCGCGAGCACAGATACGCAGTATTTT.

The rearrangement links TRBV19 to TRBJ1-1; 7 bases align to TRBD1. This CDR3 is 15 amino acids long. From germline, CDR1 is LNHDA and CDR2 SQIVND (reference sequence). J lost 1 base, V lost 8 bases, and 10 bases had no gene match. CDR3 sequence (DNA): TGTGCCAGTCGTCCGACAGGGACCCCGAACACTGAAGCTTTCTTT. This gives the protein CASRPTGTPNTEAFF.

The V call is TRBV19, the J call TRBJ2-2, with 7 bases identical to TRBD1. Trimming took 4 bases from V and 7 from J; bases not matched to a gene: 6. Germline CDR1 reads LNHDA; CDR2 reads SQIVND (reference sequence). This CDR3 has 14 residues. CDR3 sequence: CASSNPQGIGELFF. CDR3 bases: TGTGCCAGTAGTAACCCACAGGGGATCGGGGAGCTGTTTTTT.

CDR3 residues: CASSLTSGSISSEQYF. CDR3 bases: TGTGCCAGCAGTTTAACTAGCGGGAGCATTTCTTCCGAGCAGTACTTC. The chain uses TRBV6-5 and TRBJ2-7, with 11 bases lining up with TRBD2. CDR1 MNHEY and CDR2 SVGAGI come from the germline V gene. With 4 bases clipped from V and 6 bases from J, the junction kept 11 bases outside the gene matches. This CDR3 is built from 16 residues.

DNA of the CDR3: TGTGCCAGCAGCTTAGTGGGGGGGCTCGGCACTGAAGCTTTCTTT. Translated: CASSLVGGLGTEAFF. The chain links TRBV7-2 to TRBJ1-1; tentatively, D is TRBD1 (6 bases). From germline, CDR1 is SGHTA and CDR2 FQGNSA. V was shortened by 1 base and J by 4 bases, with 13 bases between the two germline ends. The CDR3 is made up of 15 amino acids.

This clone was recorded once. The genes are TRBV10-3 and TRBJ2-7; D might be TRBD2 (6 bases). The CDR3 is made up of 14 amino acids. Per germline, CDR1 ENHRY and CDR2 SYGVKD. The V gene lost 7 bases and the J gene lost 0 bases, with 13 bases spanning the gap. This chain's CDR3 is CAIKEGQSSYEQYF. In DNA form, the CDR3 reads TGTGCCATCAAGGAGGGGCAGTCCTCCTACGAGCAGTACTTC.

CDR3: CAVHTSGTGHYNEQFF. Written as DNA, the CDR3 is TGTGCCGTACACACCTCCGGGACAGGGCATTACAATGAGCAGTTCTTC. V usage is TRBV10-3 and J usage is TRBJ2-1; 9 bases are a match to TRBD1. The CDR3 extends over 16 amino acids. The germline gives CDR1 ENHRY, CDR2 SYGVKD. Losses at the gene ends were 11 bases for V and 4 bases for J; bases not matched to a gene: 15.